These 11 T cell receptor beta chains came from one sample sequenced in a study of T cells after yellow fever vaccination. Via MiXCR, TCRdb re-called the 5' RACE reads, giving one row per CDR3 protein. Of about 330,000 distinct CDR3 sequences in the sample, roughly 4.3% were seen once. This specimen consisted of PBMCs, obtained 5 days after the yellow fever booster vaccination. Receptors were obtained from a man between 18 and 35 years old who received the YFV17D yellow fever vaccine.

V usage is TRBV4-1 and J usage is TRBJ1-1, with D unclear. This CDR3 region has 16 residues. Germline V gene data show CDR1 as MGHRA and CDR2 as YSYEKL. V lost 3 bases to trimming and J lost 1 base, with 15 bases between them. CDR3 nucleotide sequence: TGCGCCAGCAGCCAGAAGACACTCAAGGGGAACACTGAAGCTTTCTTT. Protein: CASSQKTLKGNTEAFF.

This clonotype was detected only a few times. CDR3 amino acids: CASSPGGVTGELFF. Written as DNA, the CDR3 is TGTGCCAGCAGCCCAGGGGGCGTCACCGGGGAGCTGTTTTTT. The genes are TRBV7-3 and TRBJ2-2, with 8 bases that match TRBD1. The germline CDR1 and CDR2 sequences are SGHTA and FQGTGA. The V gene end was trimmed by 5 bases and the J gene end by 4 bases; junction bases not matched to a gene: 3. This CDR3 is 14 amino acids long.

This clonotype was found a few times. The chain recombines TRBV28 with TRBJ2-3, with 7 nucleotides matching TRBD1. In germline, CDR1 is MDHEN, CDR2 SYDVKM. The CDR3 contains 15 residues. V trimming: 5 bases; J trimming: 6 bases; junction bases outside the gene matches: 11. CDR3 protein: CASSPTGILVDTQYF. The DNA for the CDR3 is TGTGCCAGCAGTCCGACAGGGATCCTTGTGGATACGCAGTATTTT.

This clonotype was counted ten times or more. J is TRBJ2-1 and V is TRBV9; D not certain. Trimming pared 3 bases from V and 3 bases from J, leaving 16 bases between. The length of the CDR3 is 16 residues. In germline, CDR1 is SGDLS, CDR2 YYNGEE. Here the CDR3 DNA reads TGTGCCAGCAGCGCGGGCGACGGATACCTCTACAATGAGCAGTTCTTC. Its protein product is CASSAGDGYLYNEQFF.

This clonotype was counted only a few times. The rearrangement links TRBV5-1 to TRBJ2-1; the D is unclear. From germline, CDR1 is SGHRS and CDR2 YFSETQ. The CDR3 runs 14 residues. V lost 0 bases to trimming and J lost 5 bases, with 9 bases between them. Here the CDR3 DNA reads TGCGCCAGCAGCTTGGCCGCACCTAACAATGAGCAGTTCTTC. Amino acids: CASSLAAPNNEQFF.

The chain couples TRBV7-7 to TRBJ2-7; D is unresolved. Germline V gene sequence: CDR1 SSHAT, CDR2 FNYEAQ (reference sequence). The CDR3 is 13 residues long. Trimming removed 4 bases at V and 6 bases at J, with 13 bases between. CDR3 nucleotide sequence: TGTGCCAGCAGCTCAAACTTTGGTAGCGAGCAGTACTTC. Translated: CASSSNFGSEQYF.

The chain links TRBV27 to TRBJ2-4, with unresolved D. The CDR3 consists of 15 residues. CDR1 and CDR2 from the germline V gene are MNHEY and SMNVEV (reference sequence). V was cut by 2 bases and J by 0 bases, with 8 bases left in between. CDR3 coding DNA: TGTGCCAGCAGTTTAAACGGCCTAGCCAAAAACATTCAGTACTTC. Translated, it gives CASSLNGLAKNIQYF.

The chain joins TRBV7-3 to TRBJ2-5; D may match TRBD1 or TRBD2 (5 bases each). Trimming shortened V by 2 bases and J by 7 bases, and 14 bases separated the two germline ends. The germline V gene has CDR1 SGHTA and CDR2 FQGTGA. The CDR3 is made up of 14 amino acids. In nucleotides, the CDR3 is TGTGCCAGCAGCTTAGGTGGGGGTCCGGGGACCCAGTACTTC. This translates into CASSLGGGPGTQYF.

This sequence joins TRBV20-1 and TRBJ2-1; D unclear. Trimming stripped 3 bases from V and 3 bases from J, with 12 bases between. Germline V gene lookup returns CDR1 DFQATT and CDR2 SNEGSKA (reference sequence). The CDR3 length is 14 residues. In nucleotides, the CDR3 is TGCAGTGCTAGTCCGGGTCCTTACTACAATGAGCAGTTCTTC. Protein sequence: CSASPGPYYNEQFF.

This clonotype was detected ten times or more. The V call is TRBV30, the J call TRBJ1-6, with no clear D. V was shortened by 3 bases and J by 0 bases, with 3 bases between the two germline ends. This CDR3 contains 13 residues. CDR1 GTSNPN and CDR2 SVGIG come from the germline V gene (reference sequence). CDR3 sequence: CAWSSSYNSPLHF. CDR3 DNA: TGTGCCTGGAGCAGCTCCTATAATTCACCCCTCCACTTT.

The table lists this clonotype with a few counts. The gene calls are TRBV5-1 and TRBJ1-1; 10 positions match TRBD1. The V segment lost 5 bases and the J segment 5 bases; nucleotides outside the gene matches: 9. Germline V gene lookup returns CDR1 SGHRS and CDR2 YFSETQ. The CDR3 has 15 residues. CDR3 region: CASRARDRGWTEAFF. In nucleotides, the CDR3 is TGCGCCAGCAGAGCTCGGGACAGGGGTTGGACTGAAGCTTTCTTT.